This is a list of T cell receptor beta chains from one sample in a study of CD8+ T cells in alopecia areata. TCRdb's table, derived via immunoSEQ multiplex PCR, lists solely in-frame clones and lacks some. The sample gives about 200,000 clones, around 56% of which show up once; over 3% is in the top ten. The specimen was CD4+ T cells sorted from blood, collected at week 4, from a patient treated with tofacitinib. Receptor source: a human donor with alopecia areata. CDR3s include the opening cysteine and the closing phenylalanine or tryptophan.

v_call,j_call,cdr3_aa
TRBV7-2,TRBJ2-7,CASSPPRDRAYEQYF
TRBV30,TRBJ2-2,CAWSDKAGGGPGELFF
TRBV5-6,TRBJ1-2,CASSLLRLDGYTF
TRBV30,TRBJ2-2,CAWSVVVWVTGTPNTGELFF
TRBV27,TRBJ1-2,CASSSGQTGNGYTF
TRBV27,TRBJ2-5,CASRATGARETQYF
TRBV29-1,TRBJ1-6,CSVAQDHQNSPLHF
TRBV27,TRBJ1-6,CASSFQDRGSPLHF
TRBV25-1,TRBJ2-3,CASSLGGPEGDTQYF
TRBV5-1,TRBJ1-1,CASSLRASDTEAFF
TRBV10-3,TRBJ1-5,CAIRGTGDQPQHF
TRBV20-1,TRBJ2-5,CSASPGETQYF
TRBV7-9,TRBJ2-1,CASLRGGYNEQFF
TRBV14,TRBJ2-1,CASSQARGNEQFF
TRBV6-5,TRBJ2-1,CASSYSGRDNEQFF
TRBV30,TRBJ1-6,CAWSGDRNSPLHF
TRBV18,TRBJ1-4,CASSPDPLRRFEKLFF
TRBV5-6,TRBJ2-1,CASMRTYQGELTYNEQFF
TRBV5-1,TRBJ2-2,CASSSGTHTGELFF
TRBV5-1,TRBJ2-7,CASSSGTATYEQYF
TRBV30,TRBJ1-2,CAWSSLVGTGGNGYTF
TRBV6-1,TRBJ2-7,CASSAPGQGVQHEQYF
TRBV4-1,TRBJ1-2,CASSQDSTRGNYGYTF
TRBV4-3,TRBJ2-1,CASSQEVRGGPYEQFF
TRBV6-5,TRBJ2-3,CASRNSDTQYF
TRBV12-5,TRBJ1-5,CASGLMQGGGQPQHF
TRBV7-7,TRBJ2-2,CASGAGELFF
TRBV29-1,TRBJ1-1,CSVAPLVPTEAFF
TRBV6-5,TRBJ1-2,CASSFGQAGYTF
TRBV4-2,TRBJ2-3,CASSRLLSLSTDTQYF
TRBV2,TRBJ2-6,CASNPDRAGANVLTF
TRBV7-9,TRBJ1-1,CASSPTGGVMNTEAFF
TRBV4-1,TRBJ1-3,CASSQDGSSGNTIYF
TRBV29-1,TRBJ2-1,CSVGRPSTYNEQFF
TRBV4-3,TRBJ2-3,CASSRTIGPHTTDTQYF
TRBV5-1,TRBJ1-1,CASSFRGGTEAFF
TRBV29-1,TRBJ2-3,CSADEGRGADTQYF